Listed here are 15 T cell receptor beta chains from one sample, sequenced in a study of blood T cells in healthy people across ages. The authors ran a second PCR of roughly 7 to 11 cycles using a sample-barcoded 5' primer and a J-beta primer mix. TCRdb re-derived calls from the 5' RACE reads in MiXCR, one entry per CDR3 protein. In the table there are about 1.4 million distinct CDR3 sequences, approximately 60% of which are singletons. Sample: blood. Every receptor here comes from a man between 18 and 35 years old in good health.

This chain uses TRBV27 with TRBJ2-1; TRBD2 aligns across 9 bases. Germline V lookup: CDR1 MNHEY, CDR2 SMNVEV (reference sequence). Trimming at V came to 2 bases and at J to 4 bases, leaving 12 bases not matched to a gene. This CDR3 is 18 amino acids long. In nucleotides, the CDR3 is TGTGCCAGCAGTTTAGGTCCTAGCGGGGACGGGCTTTACAATGAGCAGTTCTTC. Its translation is CASSLGPSGDGLYNEQFF.

The chain joins TRBV24-1 to TRBJ2-5; 9 bases agree with TRBD1. The end of the DNA is better explained by TRBJ2-7, so the J call may be wrong. This CDR3 has 15 amino acids. Germline lookup yields CDR1 KGHDR and CDR2 SFDVKD. The CDR3 bases are TGTGCCACCAGTCTACAGGGGGCGGGTGATTACGAGCAGTACTTC. It is translated as CATSLQGAGDYEQYF.

This clonotype was observed once. As the CDR3 is not closed by the conserved phenylalanine or tryptophan, this likely results from a read error. This chain links TRBV24-1 with TRBJ2-1; D might be TRBD1 (6 bases). V was clipped by 0 bases and J by 8 bases, with 13 bases between them. Germline CDR1 and CDR2: KGHDR and SFDVKD. The CDR3 is made up of 15 amino acids. CDR3 sequence (DNA): TGTGCCACCAGTGATTTGAGGGGGAGAGTGGATGAGCAGTTCCTC. Translating gives CATSDLRGRVDEQFL.

The chain uses TRBV6-1 and TRBJ2-6; D remains ambiguous. The V gene lost 8 bases and the J gene lost 3 bases, with 8 bases spanning the gap. The CDR3 sequence is 13 residues long. Germline V CDR1 and CDR2: MNHNS, SASEGT. In DNA form, the CDR3 reads TGTGCCAGCGTTGGTGGTGGGGCCAACGTCCTGACTTTC. This encodes CASVGGGANVLTF.

The rearrangement uses TRBV5-6 and TRBJ2-1, with a possible D match to TRBD2 (6 bases). The germline V and J ends were trimmed by 4 bases and 15 bases, with 14 bases remaining between them. This CDR3 contains 11 residues. Germline CDR1 is SGHDT and CDR2 is YYEEEE. The CDR3 reads CASSMSGLVFF. In DNA form, the CDR3 reads TGTGCCAGCAGCATGTCGGGACTTGTGTTCTTC.

The chain is built from TRBV28 and TRBJ2-4; the D call may be TRBD1 or TRBD2 (6 bases each). With the DNA end fitting TRBJ2-7 better, the J assignment may be wrong. CDR3 length: 16 amino acids. Germline V gene sequence: CDR1 MDHEN, CDR2 SYDVKM. CDR3 nucleotide sequence: TGTGCCAGCAGTTTACCCAGGGGAGGAGCGCTCTACGAGCAGTACTTC. Translated: CASSLPRGGALYEQYF.

The gene calls are TRBV4-2 and TRBJ2-7; D gene unclear. CDR1 LGHNA and CDR2 YNFKEQ come from the germline V gene. The CDR3 covers 16 residues. The V end was cut by 2 bases, the J end by 0 bases, with 14 bases between. The CDR3 region has the DNA TGTGCCAGCAGCCAAACCTCGACCCATAGCTCCTACGAGCAGTACTTC. Its translation is CASSQTSTHSSYEQYF.

The chain uses TRBV29-1 and TRBJ2-1; D is unresolved. Trimming cost V 4 bases and J 1 base, with 8 bases left between them. Germline values: CDR1 SQVTM, CDR2 ANQGSEA. The CDR3 length is 13 residues. CDR3 loop: CSVVLRSYNEQFF. The CDR3, as DNA: TGCAGCGTTGTCCTCAGATCCTACAATGAGCAGTTCTTC.

This clonotype was detected a few times. The gene calls are TRBV4-1 and TRBJ2-5; D is possibly TRBD1 or TRBD2 (5 bases each). Germline lookup yields CDR1 MGHRA and CDR2 YSYEKL. CDR3 length: 14 residues. V was cut by 5 bases and J by 5 bases, with 15 bases left in between. The CDR3 DNA is TGCGCCAGCAGCGATCGAGCAGGGACGGAGACCCAGTACTTC. This sequence encodes CASSDRAGTETQYF.

The chain is built from TRBV20-1 and TRBJ2-3; D is tentatively TRBD1 or TRBD2 (6 bases each). V lost 0 bases, J lost 8 bases, and 21 bases lay in between. The germline V gene has CDR1 DFQATT and CDR2 SNEGSKA (reference sequence). The CDR3 runs 16 residues. In nucleotides, the CDR3 is TGCAGTGCTAGAGACTTTGGGGGGCTCCTAGGGACTACGCAGTATTTT. It yields the protein CSARDFGGLLGTTQYF.

Regarding this clonotype: An end of the junction differs from the germline gene, which may be a read error. The rearrangement joins TRBV11-2 to TRBJ1-6; D is possibly TRBD1 (6 bases). The CDR3 is made up of 16 amino acids. CDR1 SGHAT and CDR2 FQNNGV come from the germline V gene. CDR3 residues: CASSQGYGQYNSPLHF. The CDR3 DNA is TGCGCCAGCAGCCAAGGGTACGGACAGTATAATTCACCCCTCCACTTT. The whole variable domain, remainder taken from reference TRBV11-2 and TRBJ1-6, is EAGVAQSPRYKIIEKRQSVAFWCNPISGHATLYWYQQILGQGPKLLIQFQNNGVVDDSQLPKDRFSAERLKGVDSTLKIQPAKLEDSAVYLCASSQGYGQYNSPLHFGNGTRLTVT.

The chain couples TRBV20-1 to TRBJ2-7; TRBD2 is a possible D gene (5 bases). Trimming removed 2 bases from V and 3 bases from J, with 8 bases in between. The germline CDR1 and CDR2 sequences are DFQATT and SNEGSKA (reference sequence). This CDR3 spans 12 amino acids. The CDR3 sequence is CSARLRDYEQYF. The CDR3 DNA is TGCAGTGCTAGACTCCGGGACTACGAGCAGTACTTC.

This clonotype occurred a few times. This chain joins TRBV10-3 and TRBJ2-3; 9 bases line up with TRBD2. The CDR3 is made up of 15 amino acids. V shed 2 bases and J 4 bases; nucleotides not matched to a gene: 4. Looked up from germline, CDR1 is ENHRY and CDR2 is SYGVKD. In nucleotides, the CDR3 is TGTGCCATCAGTGAGGTAGCGGGAGCCCCAGATACGCAGTATTTT. This encodes CAISEVAGAPDTQYF.

The gene calls are TRBV18 and TRBJ1-6; no clear D gene. Trimming left V 3 bases short and J 7 bases short, with 7 bases between. The CDR3 sequence is 13 residues long. Germline values: CDR1 KGHSH, CDR2 LQKENI. The CDR3 DNA follows: TGTGCCAGCTCACCCGAACTGAATTCACCCCTCCACTTT. It yields the protein CASSPELNSPLHF.

This clonotype was seen only a few times. The chain couples TRBV24-1 to TRBJ2-5, with D unclear. Trimming removed 3 bases from V and 4 bases from J, with 8 bases in between. Germline CDR1 reads KGHDR; CDR2 reads SFDVKD. This CDR3 has 13 amino acids. The CDR3 is CATSDVMGETQYF. The CDR3 DNA reads as TGTGCCACCAGTGATGTTATGGGAGAGACCCAGTACTTC.